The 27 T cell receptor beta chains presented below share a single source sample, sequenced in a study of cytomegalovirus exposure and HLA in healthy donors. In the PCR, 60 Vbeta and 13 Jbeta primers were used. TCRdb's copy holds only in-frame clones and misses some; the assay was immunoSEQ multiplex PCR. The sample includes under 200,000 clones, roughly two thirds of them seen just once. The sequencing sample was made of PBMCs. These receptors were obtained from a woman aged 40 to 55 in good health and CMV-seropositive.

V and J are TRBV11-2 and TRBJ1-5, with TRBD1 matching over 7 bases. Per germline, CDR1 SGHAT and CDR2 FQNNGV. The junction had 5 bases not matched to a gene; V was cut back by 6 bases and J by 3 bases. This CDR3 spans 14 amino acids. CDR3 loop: CASSPDRNNQPQHF. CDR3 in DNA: TGTGCCAGCAGTCCGGACAGGAACAATCAGCCCCAGCATTTT.

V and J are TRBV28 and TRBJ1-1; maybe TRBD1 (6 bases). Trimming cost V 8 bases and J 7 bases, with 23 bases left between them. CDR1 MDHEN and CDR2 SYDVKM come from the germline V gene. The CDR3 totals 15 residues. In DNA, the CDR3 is TGTGCCAGCGGTCCCGCGAGGAGCAGGGGAAGTGAAGCTTTCTTT. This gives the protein CASGPARSRGSEAFF.

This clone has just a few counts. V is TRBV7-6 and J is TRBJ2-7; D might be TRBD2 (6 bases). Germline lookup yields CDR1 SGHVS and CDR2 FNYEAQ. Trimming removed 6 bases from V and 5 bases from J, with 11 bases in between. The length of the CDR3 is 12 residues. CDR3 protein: CASSSPGDEQYF. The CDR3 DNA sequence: TGTGCCAGCAGTTCCCCGGGGGACGAGCAGTACTTC.

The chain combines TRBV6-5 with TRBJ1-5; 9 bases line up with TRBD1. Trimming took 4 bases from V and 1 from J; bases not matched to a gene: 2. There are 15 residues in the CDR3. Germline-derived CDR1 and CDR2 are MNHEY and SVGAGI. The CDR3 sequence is CASSSGQGSNQPQHF. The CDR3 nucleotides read TGTGCCAGCAGTTCAGGACAGGGGAGCAATCAGCCCCAGCATTTT.

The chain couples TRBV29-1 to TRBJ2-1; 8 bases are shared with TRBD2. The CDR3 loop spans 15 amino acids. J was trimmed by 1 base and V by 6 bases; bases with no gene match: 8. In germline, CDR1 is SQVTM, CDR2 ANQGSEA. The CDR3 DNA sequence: TGCAGCGTCGGGGGGGGCGAGGGGTCCTACAATGAGCAGTTCTTC. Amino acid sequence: CSVGGGEGSYNEQFF.

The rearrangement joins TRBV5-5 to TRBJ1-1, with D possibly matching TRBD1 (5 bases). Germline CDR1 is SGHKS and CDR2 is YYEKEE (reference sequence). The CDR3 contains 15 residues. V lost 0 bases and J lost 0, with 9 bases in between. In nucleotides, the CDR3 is TGTGCCAGCAGCTTGGAGGCAGGGCTGAACACTGAAGCTTTCTTT. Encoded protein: CASSLEAGLNTEAFF.

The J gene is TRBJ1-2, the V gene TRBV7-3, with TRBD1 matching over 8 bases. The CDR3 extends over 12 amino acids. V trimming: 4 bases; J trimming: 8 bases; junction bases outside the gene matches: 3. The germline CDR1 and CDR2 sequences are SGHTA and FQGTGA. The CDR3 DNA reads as TGTGCCAGCAGCTCAGGGGGCCTCGGCTACACCTTC. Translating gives CASSSGGLGYTF.

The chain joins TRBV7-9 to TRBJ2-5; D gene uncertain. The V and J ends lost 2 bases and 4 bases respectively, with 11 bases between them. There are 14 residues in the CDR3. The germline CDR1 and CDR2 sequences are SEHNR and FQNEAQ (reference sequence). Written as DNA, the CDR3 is TGTGCCAGCAGCTTATTACAGTCCGGAGAGACCCAGTACTTC. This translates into CASSLLQSGETQYF.

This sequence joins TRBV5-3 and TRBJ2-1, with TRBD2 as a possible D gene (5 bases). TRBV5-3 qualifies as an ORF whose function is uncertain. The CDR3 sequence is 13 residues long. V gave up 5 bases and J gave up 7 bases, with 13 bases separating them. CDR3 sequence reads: CARRAEKTNEQFF. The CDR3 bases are TGTGCCAGAAGAGCGGAAAAGACGAATGAGCAGTTCTTC.

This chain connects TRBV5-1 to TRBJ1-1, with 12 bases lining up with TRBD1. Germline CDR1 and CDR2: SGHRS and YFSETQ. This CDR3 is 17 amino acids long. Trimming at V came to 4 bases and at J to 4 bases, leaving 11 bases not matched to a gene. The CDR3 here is CASSLGTGGMTSTEAFF. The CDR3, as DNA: TGCGCCAGCAGCCTTGGGACAGGGGGCATGACGAGCACTGAAGCTTTCTTT.

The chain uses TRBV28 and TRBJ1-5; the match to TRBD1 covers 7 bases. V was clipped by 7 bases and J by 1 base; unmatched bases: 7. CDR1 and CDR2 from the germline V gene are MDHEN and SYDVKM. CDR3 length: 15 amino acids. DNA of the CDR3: TGTGCCAGCATCAATCAGGGGGTCAGCAATCAGCCCCAGCATTTT. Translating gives CASINQGVSNQPQHF.

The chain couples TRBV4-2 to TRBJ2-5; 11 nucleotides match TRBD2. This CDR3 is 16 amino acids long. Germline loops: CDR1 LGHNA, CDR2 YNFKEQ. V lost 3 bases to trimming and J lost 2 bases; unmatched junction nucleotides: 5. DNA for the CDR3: TGTGCCAGCAGCCAGGACGGGACTAGCGGACAAGAGACCCAGTACTTC. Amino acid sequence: CASSQDGTSGQETQYF.

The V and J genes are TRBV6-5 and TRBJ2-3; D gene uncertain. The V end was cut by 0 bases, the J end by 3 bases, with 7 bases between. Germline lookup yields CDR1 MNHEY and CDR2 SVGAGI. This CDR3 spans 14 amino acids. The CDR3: CASSYSSRTDTQYF. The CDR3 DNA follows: TGTGCCAGCAGTTACTCCTCTAGAACAGATACGCAGTATTTT.

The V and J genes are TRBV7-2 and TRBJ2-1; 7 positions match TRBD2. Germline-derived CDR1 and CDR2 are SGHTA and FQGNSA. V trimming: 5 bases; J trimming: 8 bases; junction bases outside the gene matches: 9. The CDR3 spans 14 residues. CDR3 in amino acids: CASSRGLGVHEQFF. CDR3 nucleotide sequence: TGTGCCAGCAGCCGCGGACTAGGAGTGCATGAGCAGTTCTTC.

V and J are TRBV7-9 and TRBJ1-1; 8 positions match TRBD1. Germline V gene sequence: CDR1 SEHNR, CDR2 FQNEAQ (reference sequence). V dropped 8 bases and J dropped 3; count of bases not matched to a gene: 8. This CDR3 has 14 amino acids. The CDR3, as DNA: TGTGCCAGCGCCCTGACGACAGGGGACACTGAAGCTTTCTTT. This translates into CASALTTGDTEAFF.

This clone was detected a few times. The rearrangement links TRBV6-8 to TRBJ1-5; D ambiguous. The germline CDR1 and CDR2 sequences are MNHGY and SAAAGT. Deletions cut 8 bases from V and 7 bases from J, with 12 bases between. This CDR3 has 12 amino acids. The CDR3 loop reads CASGQRRQPQHF. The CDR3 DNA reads TGTGCCAGCGGCCAACGGAGGCAGCCCCAGCATTTT.

The CDR3 sequence: CASSFAVRRNQPQHF. CDR3 nucleotides: TGTGCCAGCAGCTTTGCCGTGAGGCGCAATCAGCCCCAGCATTTT. The chain combines TRBV5-4 with TRBJ1-5; D is uncertain. Germline V gene sequence: CDR1 SGHNT, CDR2 YYREEE (reference sequence). CDR3 length equals 15 residues. V was cut by 2 bases and J by 2 bases, with 11 bases left in between.

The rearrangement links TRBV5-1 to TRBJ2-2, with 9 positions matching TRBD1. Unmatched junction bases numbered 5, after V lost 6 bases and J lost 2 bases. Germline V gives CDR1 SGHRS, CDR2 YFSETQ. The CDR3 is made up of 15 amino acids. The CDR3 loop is CASTKTGGNTGELFF. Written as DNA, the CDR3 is TGCGCCAGCACCAAAACAGGGGGCAACACCGGGGAGCTGTTTTTT.

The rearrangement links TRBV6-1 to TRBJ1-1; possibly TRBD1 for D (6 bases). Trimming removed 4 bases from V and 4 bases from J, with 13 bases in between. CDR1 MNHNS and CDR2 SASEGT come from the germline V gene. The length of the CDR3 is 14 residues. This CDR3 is CASSVGGRGTEAFF. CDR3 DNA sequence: TGTGCCAGCAGTGTTGGGGGCCGGGGCACTGAAGCTTTCTTT.

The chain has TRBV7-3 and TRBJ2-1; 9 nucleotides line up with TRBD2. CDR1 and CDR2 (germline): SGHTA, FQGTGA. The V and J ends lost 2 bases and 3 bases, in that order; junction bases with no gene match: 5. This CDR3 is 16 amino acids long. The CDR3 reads CASSLLPSGNYNEQFF. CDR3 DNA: TGTGCCAGCAGCTTACTCCCTAGCGGGAACTACAATGAGCAGTTCTTC.

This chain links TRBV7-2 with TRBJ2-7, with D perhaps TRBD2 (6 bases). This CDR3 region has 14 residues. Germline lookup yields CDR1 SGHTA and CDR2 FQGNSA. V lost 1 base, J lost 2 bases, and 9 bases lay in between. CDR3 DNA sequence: TGTGCCAGCAGCTTAGGGCGGGATACCTACGAGCAGTACTTC. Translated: CASSLGRDTYEQYF. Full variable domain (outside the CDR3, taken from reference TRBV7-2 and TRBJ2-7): GAGVSQSPSNKVTEKGKDVELRCDPISGHTALYWYRQSLGQGLEFLIYFQGNSAPDKSGLPSDRFSAERTGGSVSTLTIQRTQQEDSAVYLCASSLGRDTYEQYFGPGTRLTVT.

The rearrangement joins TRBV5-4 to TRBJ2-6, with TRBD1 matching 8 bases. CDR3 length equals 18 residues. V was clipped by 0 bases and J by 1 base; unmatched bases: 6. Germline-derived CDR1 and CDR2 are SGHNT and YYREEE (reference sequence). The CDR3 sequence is CASSLGGQGRSGANVLTF. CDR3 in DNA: TGTGCCAGCAGCTTGGGCGGACAGGGACGATCTGGGGCCAACGTCCTGACTTTC.

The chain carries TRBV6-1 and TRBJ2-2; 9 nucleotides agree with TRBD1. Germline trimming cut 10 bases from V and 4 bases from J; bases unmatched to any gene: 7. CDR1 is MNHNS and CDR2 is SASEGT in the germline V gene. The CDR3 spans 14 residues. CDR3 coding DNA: TGTGCCATCCGCACAGGGGGCAGCACCGGGGAGCTGTTTTTT. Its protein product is CAIRTGGSTGELFF.

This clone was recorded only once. The CDR3 DNA reads as TGTGCCAGCAGTTACTCCGGACAGGGCATGTGGGGCTACACCTTC. Protein: CASSYSGQGMWGYTF. V usage is TRBV6-5 and J usage is TRBJ1-2, with TRBD1 identical over 8 bases. From germline, CDR1 is MNHEY and CDR2 SVGAGI. The CDR3 consists of 15 residues. The V gene end was trimmed by 0 bases and the J gene end by 8 bases; junction bases not matched to a gene: 8.

DNA of the CDR3: TGTGCCAGCAGCCTGGGTACAGGGGCCTCCTACGAGCAGTACTTC. Translating it yields CASSLGTGASYEQYF. The rearrangement uses TRBV4-2 and TRBJ2-7, with 7 bases fitting TRBD1. The CDR3 is 15 residues long. Losses at the gene ends were 4 bases for V and 0 bases for J; bases not matched to a gene: 6. Germline values: CDR1 LGHNA, CDR2 YNFKEQ.

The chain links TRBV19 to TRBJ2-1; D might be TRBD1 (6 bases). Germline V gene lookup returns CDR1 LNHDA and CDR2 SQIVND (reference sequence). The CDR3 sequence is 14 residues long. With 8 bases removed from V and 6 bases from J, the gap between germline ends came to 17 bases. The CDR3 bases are TGTGCCAGTGCCGTAGGAGACAGGCGCAATGAGCAGTTCTTC. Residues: CASAVGDRRNEQFF.

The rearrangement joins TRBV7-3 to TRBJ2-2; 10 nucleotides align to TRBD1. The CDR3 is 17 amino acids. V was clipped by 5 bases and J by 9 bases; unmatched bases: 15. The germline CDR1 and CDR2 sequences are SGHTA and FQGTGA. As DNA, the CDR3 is TGTGCCAGCAGCGCAAAAGGGGGACAGGGGTCTAACCGGGAGCTGTTTTTT. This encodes CASSAKGGQGSNRELFF.